This TCR beta chain was observed in a study of Tregs in tolerant kidney transplant recipients. Study conclusions and caveats: Some patients' samples used different primers over time, so nucleotide sequences weren't comparable.

Sequencing used immunoSEQ multiplex PCR; TCRdb keeps in-frame clones, though not all of them. In the table there are roughly 52,000 clones, 91% of which are singletons. Mixed chimerism was transient after nonmyeloablative marrow transplants from related graft donors. As concerns this clone: Its specificity is not known.

This sequence was found in a human patient who received a combined kidney and bone marrow transplant. Some T cells could come from the graft donor. The sample was CD8+ T cells from blood (PBMCs), taken 24 months after the transplant.

The CDR3 region has the DNA TGTGCCAGCACCCCTAGCGGGACTACAGATACGCAGTATTTT. Translation gives CASTPSGTTDTQYF. The rearrangement links TRBV28 to TRBJ2-3; 9 bases are shared with TRBD2. This CDR3 has 14 residues. In germline, CDR1 is MDHEN, CDR2 SYDVKM. J lost 3 bases, V lost 7 bases, and 5 bases had no gene match.